The rows below give T cell receptor beta chains drawn from one sample of a study of OX40 agonist ivuxolimab in advanced cancers. Some clones are missing from TCRdb's copy, which holds only in-frame ones; the method was immunoSEQ multiplex PCR. The sample consists of about 13,000 clones, 82% of them appearing once. The specimen comprised CD4+ or CD8+ T cells sorted from blood, sampled in a trial of the OX40 agonist ivuxolimab. The receptors originated from an adult with an advanced solid tumor such as melanoma, head and neck, liver or kidney cancer. Both conserved end residues are trimmed from each CDR3. D genes are given only for firm matches.

v_call d_call cdr3_aa
TRBV4-3 . ASSQDSPNEQF
TRBV9 TRBD1 ASSVGAGGGNEQF
TRBV18 . ASSYPTGGNEQF
TRBV15 TRBD2 ATSRDRTSGALQY
TRBV4-1 TRBD2 ASSLSGGYQETQY
TRBV28 . ASSWVPHEQY
TRBV9 . ASSVDSAYGYT
TRBV6-6 . ASSYVWYEQY
TRBV9 TRBD1 ASSPRTGLYEQY
TRBV5-1 . ASSLGPGTPYEQY
TRBV9 . ASSVTGTLVVNTEAF
TRBV6-5 . ASSSLTDDNEQF
TRBV28 TRBD1 ASSSINKGQGATEAF
TRBV6-5 . ASSKGGSFYGYT
TRBV7-9 . ASSLAGGGQPNEQF
TRBV29-1 TRBD2 SVERGVSGELF
TRBV7-9 TRBD2 ASPSGAGTTDTQY
TRBV7-3 . ASSLIGTEQF
TRBV19 TRBD2 ASSTLAGDADTQY
TRBV5-5 . ASSLGGHEQF
TRBV2 . ASSGVSYNEQF
TRBV29-1 . SVLEGQFTNTGELF
TRBV18 TRBD2 ASSPSSGGTYEQY
TRBV19 . ASLGPSTQF
TRBV28 . ASSRGVLGANQPQH
TRBV4-2 TRBD2 ASSQETSGGQETQY
TRBV27 . ASSLMRGSSYNEQF
TRBV13 TRBD1 ASSPGTGERETQY
TRBV6-1 . ASSEIAGRPYEQY
TRBV9 . ASSPDALLQRPAEQF
TRBV25-1 . ASADGTDYEQY
TRBV5-1 . ASSLSELQASGANVLT
TRBV6-5 . ASSPVQLGELF
TRBV4-3 TRBD2 ASSQGTSGRVYNEQF
TRBV5-1 . ASSPTAESSTDTQY
TRBV11-3 TRBD2 ASSAGTSGSDEQF
TRBV5-6 . ASSLVQGYNSPLH
TRBV28 TRBD2 ASSEAGGPGANVLT
TRBV7-6 . ASSLGGEYNEQF
TRBV5-1 TRBD1 ASSGDRDRLYGYT
TRBV28 . ASSYVERLF
TRBV7-3 TRBD1 ASRPDRGNTEAF
TRBV2 . ASTPAATNSPLH
TRBV30 . AWSLTGAYNEQF
TRBV7-6 . ASSLAGGSYEQY
TRBV9 . ASSPTMNEQF
TRBV7-8 TRBD1 ASSPHGTGALSNQPQH
TRBV12-5 . ASGLPSFLNYGYT
TRBV2 . ASSQWGSYEQY
TRBV7-9 . ASSLSGAGNTIY
TRBV19 . ASSQSGDYEQY
TRBV29-1 TRBD1 SVSLLGQGIHEQF
TRBV6-4 . ASSEGDTGELF
TRBV6-6 . ASSEVGNQPQH
TRBV5-1 TRBD1 ASSYTGAEQY